This entry features one TCR beta chain sequence. The antigen is undetermined. The sample belongs to a study of shared clonotypes between healthy human individuals. Regarding the study as a whole: Sequencing depth was predicted to influence how clonotypes are shared among donors.

The CDR3 contains 12 residues. V was clipped by 3 bases and J by 8 bases, with 7 bases between them. The germline CDR1 and CDR2 sequences are MNHNY and SVGAGI (reference sequence). Clones were read by immunoSEQ multiplex PCR, and TCRdb kept only the in-frame ones, dropping some. The profile shows roughly 500,000 clones, approximately 81% of them singletons. Sequenced sample: PBMCs. The chain joins TRBV6-6 to TRBJ1-4; D is unresolved. The receptor comes from a woman in her thirties or forties in good health. Some clones in this sample may be carry-over from other donors' samples. The CDR3 sequence: CASSYSQEKLFF. The CDR3 nucleotides read TGTGCCAGCAGTTATTCTCAAGAAAAACTGTTTTTT.